Following are 14 T cell receptor beta chains from one sample sequenced in a study of glioma-infiltrating T cells after dendritic cell vaccination. The repertoire was sequenced with immunoSEQ multiplex PCR; TCRdb's copy has only in-frame clones and lacks some. Of about 94,000 clones listed, approximately 80% are singletons. Time point in this sample: after dendritic cell vaccination, including at tumor progression/relapse. The specimen comprised blood, sampled after dendritic cell vaccination. These receptors all come from a human donor with glioblastoma.

This clone was found a few times. V and J are TRBV2 and TRBJ2-5; D uncertain. The CDR3 consists of 11 residues. Germline assignment: CDR1 SNHLY and CDR2 FYNNEI. V lost 4 bases to trimming and J lost 3 bases, with 3 bases between them. CDR3 region: CASSAEETQYF. CDR3 coding DNA: TGTGCCAGCAGTGCGGAAGAGACCCAGTACTTC.

This sequence joins TRBV11-2 and TRBJ2-7; 7 bases are a match to TRBD1. Per germline, CDR1 SGHAT and CDR2 FQNNGV. This CDR3 has 14 amino acids. With 5 bases clipped from V and 2 bases from J, the junction kept 6 bases outside the gene matches. CDR3 sequence (DNA): TGTGCCAGCAGCCTAGGGGGCTCTGCCTACGAGCAGTACTTC. This codes for CASSLGGSAYEQYF.

The V and J genes are TRBV28 and TRBJ2-7; D not resolved. Germline V gene data show CDR1 as MDHEN and CDR2 as SYDVKM. The CDR3 runs 10 residues. V was pared by 8 bases and J by 5 bases, with 7 bases between. The CDR3 protein is CASGRDEQYF. The CDR3 region has the DNA TGTGCCAGCGGTCGGGACGAGCAGTACTTC.

The rearrangement uses TRBV6-1 and TRBJ2-2; the D is unclear. CDR1 is MNHNS, CDR2 SASEGT, per germline. This CDR3 is 13 amino acids long. Trimming removed 4 bases from V and 1 base from J, with 4 bases in between. As DNA, the CDR3 is TGTGCCAGCAGTGGGAGGAACACCGGGGAGCTGTTTTTT. It translates to CASSGRNTGELFF.

The genes are TRBV29-1 and TRBJ2-3; 12 bases align to TRBD2. Trimming cost V 4 bases and J 7 bases; bases outside gene matches: 6. This CDR3 spans 14 amino acids. Germline CDR1 is SQVTM and CDR2 is ANQGSEA. The DNA for the CDR3 is TGCAGCGTTGTACTAGCGGGAGGTTATTATACGCAGTATTTT. Encoded protein: CSVVLAGGYYTQYF.

With regard to this clone: This CDR3 is also generated by other DNA sequences in the sample. J is TRBJ2-7 and V is TRBV2, with unresolved D. The CDR3 extends over 11 amino acids. Germline CDR1 and CDR2: SNHLY and FYNNEI. Trimming took off 5 bases at V and 3 bases at J, with 5 bases between the two ends. The CDR3 sequence: CASSPVYEQYF. The CDR3 coding sequence is TGTGCCAGCAGTCCGGTCTACGAGCAGTACTTC.

Here the CDR3 reads CAISNTGTSGSTDTQYF. The CDR3 coding sequence is TGTGCCATCAGTAATACCGGGACTAGCGGGAGCACAGATACGCAGTATTTT. The V and J genes are TRBV10-3 and TRBJ2-3; 12 bases line up with TRBD2. The germline V gene encodes CDR1 ENHRY and CDR2 SYGVKD. The CDR3 is made up of 17 amino acids. V shed 5 bases, J shed 0 bases, and the junction held 6 bases outside the gene matches.

In this sample, this clone turned up once. CDR3: CASSDVGARTEAFF. For the CDR3, the DNA is TGTGCCAGCAGTGATGTGGGGGCGCGGACTGAAGCTTTCTTT. This chain links TRBV2 with TRBJ1-1; weak D call: TRBD1 (6 bases). CDR3 length: 14 residues. CDR1 is SNHLY and CDR2 is FYNNEI in the germline V gene. V was trimmed by 3 bases and J by 5 bases, leaving 13 bases between them.

This clone was found once. The rearrangement links TRBV4-2 to TRBJ1-3, with D unclear. V lost 0 bases and J 2 bases, leaving 8 bases between the germline ends. Per germline, CDR1 LGHNA and CDR2 YNFKEQ. This CDR3 is built from 15 residues. CDR3 residues: CASSQDNGPGNTIYF. CDR3 sequence (DNA): TGTGCCAGCAGCCAAGATAACGGTCCTGGAAACACCATATATTTT.

The V call is TRBV6-1, the J call TRBJ1-5, with D maybe TRBD1 (6 bases). The V gene lost 0 bases and the J gene lost 5 bases, with 17 bases spanning the gap. Germline lookup yields CDR1 MNHNS and CDR2 SASEGT. The length of the CDR3 is 17 residues. The CDR3 loop reads CASSEAGAGGNHQPQHF. The CDR3 coding sequence is TGTGCCAGCAGTGAAGCGGGGGCGGGAGGTAACCATCAGCCCCAGCATTTT.

This clone was observed at least ten times. The chain has TRBV18 and TRBJ1-4; TRBD1 might be the D (6 bases). V gave up 0 bases and J gave up 6 bases, with 17 bases separating them. Germline V gene lookup returns CDR1 KGHSH and CDR2 LQKENI. This CDR3 comprises 17 residues. CDR3 coding DNA: TGTGCCAGCTCACCACCCTTAGGACAGTTAAAGCATGAAAAACTGTTTTTT. This encodes CASSPPLGQLKHEKLFF.

The chain couples TRBV7-9 to TRBJ2-3; 7 bases map to TRBD1. The CDR3 runs to 15 residues. V was pared by 4 bases and J by 9 bases, with 13 bases of the junction left unmatched. CDR1 and CDR2 from the germline V gene are SEHNR and FQNEAQ (reference sequence). The CDR3 protein is CASSYKSQGFNTQYF. CDR3 nucleotides: TGTGCCAGCAGCTACAAATCACAGGGGTTTAACACGCAGTATTTT.

The rearrangement joins TRBV5-1 to TRBJ1-4, with TRBD1 as a possible D gene (6 bases). The germline V gene encodes CDR1 SGHRS and CDR2 YFSETQ. The CDR3 sequence is 14 residues long. The V and J ends lost 2 bases and 2 bases respectively, with 7 bases between them. The CDR3 protein is CASSLDRTNEKLFF. Here the CDR3 DNA reads TGCGCCAGCAGCTTAGACAGGACTAATGAAAAACTGTTTTTT.

The genes are TRBV6-5 and TRBJ1-2; 9 bases line up with TRBD1. Germline assignment: CDR1 MNHEY and CDR2 SVGAGI. CDR3 length equals 13 residues. The V and J ends lost 6 bases and 8 bases, in that order; junction bases with no gene match: 7. The CDR3 spells CASRTQGAQGYTF. CDR3 DNA: TGTGCCAGCAGAACACAGGGGGCGCAGGGCTACACCTTC.